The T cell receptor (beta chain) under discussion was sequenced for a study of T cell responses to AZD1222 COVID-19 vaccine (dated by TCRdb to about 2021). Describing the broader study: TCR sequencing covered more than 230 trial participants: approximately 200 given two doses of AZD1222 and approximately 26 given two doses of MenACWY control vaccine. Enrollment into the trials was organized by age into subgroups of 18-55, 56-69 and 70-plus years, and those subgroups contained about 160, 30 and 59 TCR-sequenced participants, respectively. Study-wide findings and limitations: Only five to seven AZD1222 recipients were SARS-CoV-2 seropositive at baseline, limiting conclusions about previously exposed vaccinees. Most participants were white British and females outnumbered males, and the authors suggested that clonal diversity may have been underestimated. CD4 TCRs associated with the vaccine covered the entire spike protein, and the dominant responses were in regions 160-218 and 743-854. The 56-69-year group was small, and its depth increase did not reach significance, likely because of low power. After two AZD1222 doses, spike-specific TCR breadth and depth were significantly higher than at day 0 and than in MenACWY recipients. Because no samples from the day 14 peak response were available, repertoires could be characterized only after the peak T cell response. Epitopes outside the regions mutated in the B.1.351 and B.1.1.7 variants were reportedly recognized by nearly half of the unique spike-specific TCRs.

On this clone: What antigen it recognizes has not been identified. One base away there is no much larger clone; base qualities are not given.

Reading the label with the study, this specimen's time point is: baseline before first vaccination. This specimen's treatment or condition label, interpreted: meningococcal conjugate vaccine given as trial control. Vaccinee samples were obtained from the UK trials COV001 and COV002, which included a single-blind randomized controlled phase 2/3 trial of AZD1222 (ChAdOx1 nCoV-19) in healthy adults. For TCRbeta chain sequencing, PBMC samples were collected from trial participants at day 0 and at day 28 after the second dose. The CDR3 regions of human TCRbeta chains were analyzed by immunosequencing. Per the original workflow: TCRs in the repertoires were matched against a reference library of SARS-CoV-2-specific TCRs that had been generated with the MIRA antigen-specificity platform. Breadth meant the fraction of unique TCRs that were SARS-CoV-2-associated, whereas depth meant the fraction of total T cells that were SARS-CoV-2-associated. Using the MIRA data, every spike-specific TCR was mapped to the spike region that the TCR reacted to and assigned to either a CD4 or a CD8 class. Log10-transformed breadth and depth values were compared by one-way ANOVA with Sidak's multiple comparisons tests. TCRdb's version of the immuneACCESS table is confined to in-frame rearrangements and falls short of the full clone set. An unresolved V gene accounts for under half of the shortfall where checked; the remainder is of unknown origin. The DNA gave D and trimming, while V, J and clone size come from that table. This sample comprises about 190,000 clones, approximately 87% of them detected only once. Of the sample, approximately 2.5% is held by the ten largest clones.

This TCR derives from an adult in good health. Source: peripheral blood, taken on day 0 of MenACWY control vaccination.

Read as DNA, the sequence is TGTGCCATCAGTCTCAGGGCAGATACGCAGTATTTT. This sequence encodes CAISLRADTQYF. Here the chain combines TRBV10-3 and TRBJ2-3; a weak D assignment points to TRBD1 (5 bases agree). Including cysteine and phenylalanine, the CDR3 has 12 amino acids. This entry keeps only the CDR3 DNA: 36 bases, framed from base 1. CDR1 is given as ENHRY and CDR2 as SYGVKD, both from the germline V gene. Trimming costs V 5 bases and J 4 bases, and their ends lie 7 bases apart.